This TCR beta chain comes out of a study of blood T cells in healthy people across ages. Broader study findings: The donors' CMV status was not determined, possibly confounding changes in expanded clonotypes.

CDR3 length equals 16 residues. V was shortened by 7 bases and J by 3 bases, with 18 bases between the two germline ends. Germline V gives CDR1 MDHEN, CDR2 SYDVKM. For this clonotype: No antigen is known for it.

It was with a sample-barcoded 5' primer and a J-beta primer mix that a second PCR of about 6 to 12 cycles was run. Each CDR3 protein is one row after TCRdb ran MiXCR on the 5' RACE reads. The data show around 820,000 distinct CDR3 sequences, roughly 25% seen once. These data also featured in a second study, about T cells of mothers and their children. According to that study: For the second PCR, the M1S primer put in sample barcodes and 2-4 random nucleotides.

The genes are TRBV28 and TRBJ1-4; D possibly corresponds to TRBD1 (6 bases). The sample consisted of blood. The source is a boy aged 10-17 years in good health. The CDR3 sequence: CASIYTGSPANEKLFF. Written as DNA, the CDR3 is TGTGCCAGCATTTATACAGGGAGCCCGGCTAATGAAAAACTGTTTTTT.